This T cell receptor beta chain was recovered during a study of blood T cell repertoires in COVID-19. Study in general: PBMCs, B-cell-depleted T cells, or T cells were the source of the cDNA or gDNA that made up the material.

As processed by the authors: Cell counts per sample came from amplifying reference gene primers. The protocol was immunoSEQ multiplex PCR, while the TCRdb copy is restricted to in-frame clones and leaves out a portion. The D gene and trimming were derived from the DNA, and the V and J assignments and clone size from that table. The sample has 260,000 or so clones, around 90% seen once; the top ten hold approximately 0.7%. Germline V gives CDR1 LNHDA, CDR2 SQIVND (reference sequence). J was trimmed by 0 bases and V by 3 bases; bases with no gene match: 2. The CDR3 spans 14 residues. The sequenced sample was peripheral blood. The rearrangement uses TRBV19 and TRBJ2-7; 7 bases are a match to TRBD1. The TCR was taken from a human donor in a cohort sampled during active COVID-19. The CDR3 DNA sequence: TGTGCCAGTAGTATTCAGGGGGACTCCTACGAGCAGTACTTC. This codes for CASSIQGDSYEQYF.